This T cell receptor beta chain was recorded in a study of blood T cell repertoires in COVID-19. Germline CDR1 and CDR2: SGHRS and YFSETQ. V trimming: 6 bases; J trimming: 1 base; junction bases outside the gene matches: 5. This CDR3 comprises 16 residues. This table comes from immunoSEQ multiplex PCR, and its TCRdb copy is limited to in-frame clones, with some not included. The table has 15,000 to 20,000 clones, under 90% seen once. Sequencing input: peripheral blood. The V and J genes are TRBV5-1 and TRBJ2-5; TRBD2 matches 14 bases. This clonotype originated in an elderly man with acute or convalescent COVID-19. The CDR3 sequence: CASTWGLAGAQETQYF. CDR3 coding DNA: TGCGCCAGCACATGGGGACTAGCGGGGGCCCAAGAGACCCAGTACTTC.